Shown below are 27 T cell receptor beta chains from a single sample sequenced in a study of pediatric ulcerative colitis. This table comes from immunoSEQ multiplex PCR, and its TCRdb copy is limited to in-frame clones, with some not included. The sample records approximately 22,000 clones, about 71% being singletons. The rectum was sampled with one to two pinch biopsies at colonoscopy. Sequenced: gut tissue. These receptors came from a boy aged 5-17 years with severe ulcerative colitis.

The chain joins TRBV4-1 to TRBJ1-1, with no clear D. CDR1 and CDR2 from the germline V gene are MGHRA and YSYEKL. V gave up 5 bases and J gave up 4 bases, with 14 bases separating them. The CDR3 has 14 residues. In nucleotides, the CDR3 is TGCGCCAGCAGCGAAGTGGGGTACCTCACTGAAGCTTTCTTT. This gives the protein CASSEVGYLTEAFF.

The chain uses TRBV5-6 and TRBJ1-3; possible D gene TRBD1, 6 bases. The V and J ends lost 4 bases and 4 bases respectively, with 18 bases between them. CDR1 and CDR2 from the germline V gene are SGHDT and YYEEEE. The CDR3 runs to 16 residues. CDR3 amino acids: CASSRLGGAGGNTIYF. The CDR3 nucleotides read TGTGCCAGCAGCCGCCTGGGGGGGGCTGGAGGAAACACCATATATTTT.

The chain employs TRBV7-8 and TRBJ1-5; D is ambiguous. The CDR3 is made up of 13 amino acids. Germline CDR1 and CDR2: SGHVS and FQNEAQ. V dropped 5 bases and J dropped 2 bases, with 7 bases sitting between them. Written as DNA, the CDR3 is TGTGCCAGCAGCGTCGAGGGCAATCAGCCCCAGCATTTT. This encodes CASSVEGNQPQHF.

A single count supports this clone. The chain joins TRBV5-4 to TRBJ1-6; 7 bases match TRBD1. Germline values: CDR1 SGHNT, CDR2 YYREEE (reference sequence). After removal of 4 bases from V and 7 bases from J, the junction contained 5 bases not matched to a gene. The CDR3 is 14 residues long. The CDR3 loop reads CASSMGQTNSPLHF. CDR3 sequence (DNA): TGTGCCAGCAGCATGGGACAGACGAATTCACCCCTCCACTTT.

The chain employs TRBV7-6 and TRBJ1-1, with TRBD1 as a possible D gene (5 bases). Germline V gene sequence: CDR1 SGHVS, CDR2 FNYEAQ. Trimming shortened V by 8 bases and J by 1 base, and 11 bases separated the two germline ends. This CDR3 is 13 amino acids long. The DNA of the CDR3 is TGTGCCAGCGGCGTCGGGGCGAACACTGAAGCTTTCTTT. It yields the protein CASGVGANTEAFF.

The CDR3 protein is CATKSPNTEAFF. CDR3 DNA sequence: TGTGCCACCAAATCGCCGAACACTGAAGCTTTCTTT. The chain employs TRBV10-3 and TRBJ1-1; D remains ambiguous. Germline V CDR1 and CDR2: ENHRY, SYGVKD. Between the trimmed V and J ends, which lost 10 bases and 1 base, there was a span of 10 bases. This CDR3 has 12 amino acids.

This clone was counted between two and nine times. The chain joins TRBV14 to TRBJ2-2; tentatively, D is TRBD2 (5 bases). Germline loops: CDR1 SGHDN, CDR2 FVKESK. The length of the CDR3 is 14 residues. V dropped 1 base and J dropped 7 bases, with 10 bases sitting between them. DNA for the CDR3: TGTGCCAGCAGCCAAGGTTCCGGAGGCGGGGAGCTGTTTTTT. Translated, it gives CASSQGSGGGELFF.

The chain carries TRBV6-5 and TRBJ2-3; no clear D gene. Between the trimmed V and J ends, which lost 2 bases and 4 bases, there was a span of 7 bases. Germline V gene data show CDR1 as MNHEY and CDR2 as SVGAGI. The length of the CDR3 is 13 residues. CDR3 sequence reads: CASSYDLADTQYF. The CDR3 DNA follows: TGTGCCAGCAGTTACGATCTAGCAGATACGCAGTATTTT.

This sequence joins TRBV7-9 and TRBJ2-5, with D possibly TRBD1 on 5 matching bases. The CDR3 covers 15 residues. Germline loops: CDR1 SEHNR, CDR2 FQNEAQ (reference sequence). The V end was cut by 5 bases, the J end by 5 bases, with 18 bases between. The CDR3 spells CASSGNAGPQETQYF. In DNA form, the CDR3 reads TGTGCCAGCAGCGGAAATGCAGGGCCCCAGGAGACCCAGTACTTC.

This rearrangement joins TRBV2 to TRBJ2-7, with D possibly being TRBD2 (6 bases). Trimming shortened V by 1 base and J by 4 bases, and 11 bases separated the two germline ends. CDR1 and CDR2 from the germline V gene are SNHLY and FYNNEI. There are 14 residues in the CDR3. CDR3 DNA sequence: TGTGCCAGCAGTGAAGGTACGGGGGATTACGAGCAGTACTTC. This codes for CASSEGTGDYEQYF. The complete variable domain, with remaining parts taken from reference TRBV2 and TRBJ2-7, reads EPEVTQTPSHQVTQMGQEVILRCVPISNHLYFYWYRQILGQKVEFLVSFYNNEISEKSEIFDDQFSVERPDGSNFTLKIRSTKLEDSAMYFCASSEGTGDYEQYFGPGTRLTVT.

V and J are TRBV9 and TRBJ1-6; no clear D gene. Trimming stripped 0 bases from V and 1 base from J, with 5 bases between. The CDR3 has 15 residues. Germline values: CDR1 SGDLS, CDR2 YYNGEE. The CDR3 DNA sequence: TGTGCCAGCAGCGTAGGGGTTTCCTATAATTCACCCCTCCACTTT. Translation: CASSVGVSYNSPLHF.

The chain has TRBV5-8 and TRBJ2-3; D tentatively reads TRBD1 or TRBD2 (5 bases each). This CDR3 region has 15 residues. Trimming left V 3 bases short and J 0 bases short, with 11 bases between. The germline V gene encodes CDR1 SGHTS and CDR2 YDEGEE. For the CDR3, the DNA is TGTGCCAGCAGCTCCGGGACGGGAAGCACAGATACGCAGTATTTT. Protein product: CASSSGTGSTDTQYF.

The chain has TRBV4-1 and TRBJ1-2; D is uncertain. Trimming shortened V by 1 base and J by 2 bases, and 8 bases separated the two germline ends. From germline, CDR1 is MGHRA and CDR2 YSYEKL. The CDR3 spans 14 residues. Here the CDR3 reads CASSQGSSNYGYTF. For the CDR3, the DNA is TGCGCCAGCAGCCAAGGGTCCTCGAACTATGGCTACACCTTC.

This clone is categorized as medium-sized. The rearrangement uses TRBV27 and TRBJ2-1; unclear D gene. The V end was cut by 8 bases, the J end by 7 bases, with 3 bases between. The CDR3 loop spans 9 amino acids. Germline assignment: CDR1 MNHEY and CDR2 SMNVEV (reference sequence). The CDR3 loop reads CASRNEQFF. The CDR3 nucleotides read TGTGCCAGCCGGAATGAGCAGTTCTTC.

With respect to this clone: Relative to the germline gene, one junction end is altered; a read error may explain this. The rearrangement links TRBV30 to TRBJ1-3; possibly TRBD1 for D (6 bases). The CDR3 is made up of 15 amino acids. CDR1 GTSNPN and CDR2 SVGIG come from the germline V gene (reference sequence). CDR3 in DNA: TGTGCCTGGGACAGGTCAACCCTCTCTCGAAACACCATATATTTT. It codes for CAWDRSTLSRNTIYF.

This sequence joins TRBV2 and TRBJ1-6; 8 bases are shared with TRBD1. V was pared by 8 bases and J by 8 bases, with 5 bases of the junction left unmatched. Per the germline V gene, CDR1 is SNHLY and CDR2 is FYNNEI. CDR3 size: 13 residues. Here the CDR3 reads CASVTGGDSPLHF. Here the CDR3 DNA reads TGTGCCAGCGTTACAGGGGGGGATTCACCCCTCCACTTT.

This rearrangement joins TRBV5-1 to TRBJ2-3; TRBD2 aligns across 10 bases. Germline V gene sequence: CDR1 SGHRS, CDR2 YFSETQ. Unmatched junction bases numbered 12, after V lost 0 bases and J lost 2 bases. The CDR3 runs to 19 residues. CDR3 DNA: TGCGCCAGCAGCTTGGAGGGTGTGACCAGCGGGGGGGCCACAGATACGCAGTATTTT. Protein: CASSLEGVTSGGATDTQYF.

The V call is TRBV13, the J call TRBJ1-1; D not resolved. This CDR3 region has 12 residues. CDR1 is PRHDT and CDR2 is FYEKMQ in the germline V gene (reference sequence). Trimming removed 8 bases from V and 6 bases from J, with 13 bases in between. CDR3 nucleotides: TGTGCCAGCCGACGCAGGATCTCTGAAGCTTTCTTT. Amino acid sequence: CASRRRISEAFF.

The chain carries TRBV30 and TRBJ2-2, with unresolved D. The ends were cut back, 8 bases at V and 0 bases at J, with 16 bases in the middle. Germline V gives CDR1 GTSNPN, CDR2 SVGIG (reference sequence). The CDR3 runs 15 residues. The CDR3 reads CARGARRTNTGELFF. In DNA, the CDR3 is TGTGCCCGCGGAGCGCGACGGACGAACACCGGGGAGCTGTTTTTT.

In this sample, this clone turned up once. The V call is TRBV29-1, the J call TRBJ1-2, with D unclear. V was cut by 3 bases and J by 6 bases, with 11 bases left in between. The CDR3 is 12 residues long. Germline CDR1 and CDR2: SQVTM and ANQGSEA. CDR3 amino acids: CSVDFINDGYTF. CDR3 nucleotide sequence: TGCAGCGTTGATTTCATAAACGATGGCTACACCTTC.

The chain combines TRBV7-2 with TRBJ2-1; tentatively, D is TRBD2 (5 bases). Trimming took 0 bases from V and 6 from J, leaving 15 bases between them. CDR1 SGHTA and CDR2 FQGNSA come from the germline V gene. This CDR3 has 16 amino acids. The chain's CDR3 is CASSLAWTLVSNEQFF. In DNA form, the CDR3 reads TGTGCCAGCAGCTTAGCATGGACTCTCGTCAGCAATGAGCAGTTCTTC.

CDR3 sequence (DNA): TGTGCCATCAGTGCTAGCGGGGGGGCTGGGGCCAACGTCCTGACTTTC. It yields the protein CAISASGGAGANVLTF. This sequence joins TRBV10-3 and TRBJ2-6; 12 bases map to TRBD2. The V gene's germline CDR1 is ENHRY and CDR2 SYGVKD. CDR3 length equals 16 residues. The J segment lost 2 bases and the V segment lost 4 bases, leaving 0 bases of the junction unmatched.

This CDR3 is CASSVHTDTQYF. The CDR3 coding sequence is TGTGCCAGCAGTGTGCACACAGATACGCAGTATTTT. This chain links TRBV2 with TRBJ2-3; D gene unclear. The CDR3 covers 12 residues. Germline V gene sequence: CDR1 SNHLY, CDR2 FYNNEI. Trimming cost V 4 bases and J 2 bases, with 4 bases left between them.

The chain couples TRBV5-1 to TRBJ2-6, with D uncertain. V gave up 2 bases and J gave up 2 bases, with 11 bases separating them. The CDR3 has 16 amino acids. Germline V lookup: CDR1 SGHRS, CDR2 YFSETQ. In DNA form, the CDR3 reads TGCGCCAGCAGCTTCGTAACCCAGGCTGGGGCCAACGTCCTGACTTTC. Translating it yields CASSFVTQAGANVLTF.

The chain uses TRBV7-2 and TRBJ2-1; possible D gene TRBD2, 5 bases. Germline CDR1 and CDR2: SGHTA and FQGNSA. With 5 bases removed from V and 4 bases from J, the gap between germline ends came to 15 bases. The CDR3 covers 15 residues. CDR3 amino acids: CASSPSAAEYNEQFF. The CDR3 DNA reads as TGTGCCAGCAGCCCATCTGCAGCGGAGTACAATGAGCAGTTCTTC.

The chain joins TRBV7-3 to TRBJ1-1; D gene unclear. The CDR3 consists of 14 residues. CDR1 is SGHTA and CDR2 is FQGTGA in the germline V gene. V dropped 7 bases and J dropped 1 base, with 13 bases sitting between them. The CDR3 region has the DNA TGTGCCAGCAAGGCCAGGCTCCCGAACACTGAAGCTTTCTTT. Its translation: CASKARLPNTEAFF. The whole variable domain, remainder taken from reference TRBV7-3 and TRBJ1-1, is GAGVSQTPSNKVTEKGKYVELRCDPISGHTALYWYRQSLGQGPEFLIYFQGTGAADDSGLPNDRFFAVRPEGSVSTLKIQRTERGDSAVYLCASKARLPNTEAFFGQGTRLTVV.

The chain joins TRBV30 to TRBJ1-2; D might be TRBD1 (6 bases). The length of the CDR3 is 16 residues. Germline CDR1 is GTSNPN and CDR2 is SVGIG (reference sequence). Deletions cut 1 base from V and 0 bases from J, with 15 bases between. CDR3 loop: CAWSDRWDKPNYGYTF. As DNA, the CDR3 is TGTGCCTGGAGTGATAGGTGGGACAAACCTAACTATGGCTACACCTTC.